The text below deals with one T cell receptor (beta chain). The data originate from a study of blood T cell repertoires in COVID-19. Whole-study context: Some COVID-19 samples were acute and others convalescent; all came from the United States, Italy and Spain. T cells, B-cell-depleted T cells, or PBMCs supplied cDNA or gDNA.

This CDR3 is built from 15 residues. The germline V gene encodes CDR1 SEHNR and CDR2 FQNEAQ (reference sequence). Trimming at V came to 3 bases and at J to 1 base, leaving 4 bases not matched to a gene. Original analysis: The assay estimated nucleated cells by amplifying reference gene primers. The table came from immunoSEQ multiplex PCR; TCRdb's copy has only in-frame clones and leaves some out. V and J calls and clone size follow that table, whereas D and trimming were derived from the DNA. The sample records about 260,000 clones, 88% being singletons. The rearrangement links TRBV7-9 to TRBJ1-1; TRBD1 matches 8 bases. The sequencing input was peripheral blood. This receptor was taken from a human donor in a cohort sampled during active COVID-19. DNA of the CDR3: TGTGCCAGCAGCTTCAGGACAGGGAGGAACACTGAAGCTTTCTTT. Translation: CASSFRTGRNTEAFF.